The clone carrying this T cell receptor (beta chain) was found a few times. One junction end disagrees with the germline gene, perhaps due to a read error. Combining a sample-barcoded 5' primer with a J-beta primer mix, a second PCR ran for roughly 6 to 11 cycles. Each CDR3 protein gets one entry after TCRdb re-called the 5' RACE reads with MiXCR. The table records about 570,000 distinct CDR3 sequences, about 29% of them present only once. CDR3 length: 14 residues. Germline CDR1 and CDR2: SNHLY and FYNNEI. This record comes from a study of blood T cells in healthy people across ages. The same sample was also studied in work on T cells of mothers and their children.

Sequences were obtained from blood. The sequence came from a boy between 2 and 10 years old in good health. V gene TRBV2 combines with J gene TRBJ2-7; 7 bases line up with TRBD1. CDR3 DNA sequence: TGTGCCAGCAGCAAGGGGGACAGAGGGTACGAGCAGTGCTTC. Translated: CASSKGDRGYEQCF.